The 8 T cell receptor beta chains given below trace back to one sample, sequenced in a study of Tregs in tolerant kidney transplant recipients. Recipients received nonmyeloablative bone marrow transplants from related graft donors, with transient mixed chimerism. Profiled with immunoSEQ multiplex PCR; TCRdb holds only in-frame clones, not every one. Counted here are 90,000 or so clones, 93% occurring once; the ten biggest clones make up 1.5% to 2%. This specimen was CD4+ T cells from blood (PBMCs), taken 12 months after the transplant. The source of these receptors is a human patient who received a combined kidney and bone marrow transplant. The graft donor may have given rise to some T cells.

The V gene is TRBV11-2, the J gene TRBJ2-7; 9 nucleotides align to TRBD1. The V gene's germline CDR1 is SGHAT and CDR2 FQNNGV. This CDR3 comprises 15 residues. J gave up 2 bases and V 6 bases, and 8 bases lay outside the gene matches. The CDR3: CASRQDRGRTYEQYF. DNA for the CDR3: TGTGCCAGCAGACAAGACAGGGGGAGGACCTACGAGCAGTACTTC. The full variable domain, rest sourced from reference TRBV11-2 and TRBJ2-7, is EAGVAQSPRYKIIEKRQSVAFWCNPISGHATLYWYQQILGQGPKLLIQFQNNGVVDDSQLPKDRFSAERLKGVDSTLKIQPAKLEDSAVYLCASRQDRGRTYEQYFGPGTRLTVT.

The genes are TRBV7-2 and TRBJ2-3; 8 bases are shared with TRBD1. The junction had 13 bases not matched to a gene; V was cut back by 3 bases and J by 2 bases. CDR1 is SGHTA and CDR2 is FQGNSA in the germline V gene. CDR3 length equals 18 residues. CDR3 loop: CASSFRSGQGNLTDTQYF. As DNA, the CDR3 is TGTGCCAGCAGCTTCAGGTCCGGACAGGGTAATCTCACAGATACGCAGTATTTT.

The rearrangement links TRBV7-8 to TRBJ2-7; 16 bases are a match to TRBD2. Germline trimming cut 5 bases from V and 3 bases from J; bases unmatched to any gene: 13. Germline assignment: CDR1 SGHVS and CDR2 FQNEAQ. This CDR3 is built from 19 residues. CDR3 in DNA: TGTGCCAGCAGCCTGGGACTAGCGGGAGGGCCCCGCTATAACTACGAGCAGTACTTC. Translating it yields CASSLGLAGGPRYNYEQYF.

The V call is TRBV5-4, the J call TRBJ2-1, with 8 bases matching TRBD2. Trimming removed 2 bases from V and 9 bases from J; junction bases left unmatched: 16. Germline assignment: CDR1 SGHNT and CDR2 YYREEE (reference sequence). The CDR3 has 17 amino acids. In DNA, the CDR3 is TGTGCCAGCAGCTTTGGGAGCGGGAGTAATTCAGTGGCTGAGCAGTTCTTC. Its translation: CASSFGSGSNSVAEQFF.

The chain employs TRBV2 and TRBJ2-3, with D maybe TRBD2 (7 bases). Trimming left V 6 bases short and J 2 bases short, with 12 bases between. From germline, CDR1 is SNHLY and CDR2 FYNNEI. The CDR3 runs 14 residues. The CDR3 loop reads CASRTGGSTDTQYF. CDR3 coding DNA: TGTGCCAGCAGGACGGGGGGCTCCACAGATACGCAGTATTTT.

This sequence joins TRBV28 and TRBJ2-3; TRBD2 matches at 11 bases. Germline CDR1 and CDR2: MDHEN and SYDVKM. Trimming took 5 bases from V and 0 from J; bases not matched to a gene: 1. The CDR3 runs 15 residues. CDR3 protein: CASSASGGSTDTQYF. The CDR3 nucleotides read TGTGCCAGCAGTGCTAGCGGGGGGAGCACAGATACGCAGTATTTT.

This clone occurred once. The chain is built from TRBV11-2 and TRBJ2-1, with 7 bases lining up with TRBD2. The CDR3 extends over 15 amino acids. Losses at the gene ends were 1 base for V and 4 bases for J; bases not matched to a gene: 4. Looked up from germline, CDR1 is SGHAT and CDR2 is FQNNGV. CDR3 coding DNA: TGTGCCAGCAGCTTAGCGAGGGGAGGGTACAATGAGCAGTTCTTC. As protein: CASSLARGGYNEQFF.

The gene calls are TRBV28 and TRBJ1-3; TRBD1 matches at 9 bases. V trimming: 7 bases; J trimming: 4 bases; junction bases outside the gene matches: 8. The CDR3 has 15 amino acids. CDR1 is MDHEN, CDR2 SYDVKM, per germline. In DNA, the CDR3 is TGTGCCAGCAACAATGCCGGGACAGGGGGAAACACCATATATTTT. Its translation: CASNNAGTGGNTIYF.